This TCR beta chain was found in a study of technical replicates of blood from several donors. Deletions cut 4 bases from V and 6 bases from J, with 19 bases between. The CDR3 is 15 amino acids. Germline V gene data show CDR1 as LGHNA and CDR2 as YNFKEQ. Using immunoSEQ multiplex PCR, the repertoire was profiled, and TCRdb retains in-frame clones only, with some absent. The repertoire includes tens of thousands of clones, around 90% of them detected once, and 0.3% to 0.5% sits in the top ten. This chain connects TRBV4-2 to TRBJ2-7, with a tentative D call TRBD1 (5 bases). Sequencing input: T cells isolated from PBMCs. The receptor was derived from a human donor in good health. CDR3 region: CASSLGAELSGEQYF. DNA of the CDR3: TGTGCCAGCAGCCTTGGGGCGGAGCTATCCGGCGAGCAGTACTTC.